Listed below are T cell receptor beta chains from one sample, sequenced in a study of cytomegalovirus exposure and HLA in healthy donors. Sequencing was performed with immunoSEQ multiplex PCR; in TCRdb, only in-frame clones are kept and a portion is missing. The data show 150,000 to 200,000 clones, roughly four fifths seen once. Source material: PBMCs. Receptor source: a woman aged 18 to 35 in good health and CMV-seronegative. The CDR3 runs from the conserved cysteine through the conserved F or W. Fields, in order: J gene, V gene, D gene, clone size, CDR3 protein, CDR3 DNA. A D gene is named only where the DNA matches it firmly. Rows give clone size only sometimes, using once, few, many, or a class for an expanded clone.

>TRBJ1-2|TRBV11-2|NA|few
CASSLQGVGYTF
TGTGCCAGCAGCTTACAGGGTGTTGGCTACACCTTC
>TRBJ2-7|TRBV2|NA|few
CASRSQFYEQYF
TGTGCCAGCAGGTCGCAGTTCTACGAGCAGTACTTC
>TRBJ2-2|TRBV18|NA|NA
CASSPKDSNTGELFF
TGTGCCAGCTCACCCAAAGACAGCAACACCGGGGAGCTGTTTTTT
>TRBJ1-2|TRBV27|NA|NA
CASSLSARNSYGYTF
TGTGCCAGCAGTTTATCAGCCCGAAATAGCTATGGCTACACCTTC
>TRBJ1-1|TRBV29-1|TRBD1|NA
CSARPTGGNTEAFF
TGCAGCGCCAGACCGACAGGGGGAAACACTGAAGCTTTCTTT
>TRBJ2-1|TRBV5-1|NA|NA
CASTLVAPGNEQFF
TGCGCCAGCACCTTGGTGGCCCCTGGCAATGAGCAGTTCTTC
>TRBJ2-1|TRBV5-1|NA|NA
CASSLGEKYNEQFF
TGCGCCAGCAGCTTGGGGGAGAAATACAATGAGCAGTTCTTC
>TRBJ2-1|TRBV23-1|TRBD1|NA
CASSLLDRGEQFF
TGCGCCAGCAGTCTCTTGGACAGGGGTGAGCAGTTCTTC
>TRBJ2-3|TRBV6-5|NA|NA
CASSYSWGRDTQYF
TGTGCCAGCAGTTACTCGTGGGGGAGGGATACGCAGTATTTT
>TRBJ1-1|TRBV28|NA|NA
CASRLLGDNTEAFF
TGTGCCAGTCGGCTTTTAGGGGATAACACTGAAGCTTTCTTT
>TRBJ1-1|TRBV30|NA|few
CAWSWGGATAFF
TGTGCCTGGAGTTGGGGGGGCGCGACAGCTTTCTTT